Following are 5 T cell receptor beta chains from one sample sequenced in a study of tumor-infiltrating lymphocytes in primary liver carcinoma. For each extraction, RNA and DNA were obtained together from approximately 20-30 mg of unsorted bulk tissue. TCR beta cDNA was prepared out of roughly 0.5 ug total RNA by means of a constant-region primer. Nested multiplex PCR, run for three rounds with slightly modified ARM-PCR, yielded TCR beta libraries. In the first two PCR rounds, TRBV1-TRBV30 forward primers were paired with a C-beta reverse primer, and each round lasted roughly 10 cycles. TCRdb re-called the multiplex PCR reads through MiXCR, storing one row per CDR3 protein. The sample has some 180,000 distinct CDR3 sequences; around four fifths are singletons. The sequencing sample was made of tumor tissue from primary liver carcinoma. These receptors all come from a man in his forties or fifties with primary liver carcinoma and hepatitis B virus infection.

As concerns this clonotype: A much larger clone lies a single base off, so this may be a read error. The V gene is TRBV19, the J gene TRBJ2-1, with D uncertain. CDR1 and CDR2 (germline): LNHDA, SQIVND (reference sequence). The CDR3 totals 11 residues. Trimming cost V 7 bases and J 9 bases, with 10 bases left between them. CDR3 region: CASIIFGEQFF. DNA for the CDR3: TGTGCCAGTATTATCTTCGGTGAGCAGTTCTTC. The variable domain in full, with the rest retrieved from reference TRBV19 and TRBJ2-1, is DGGITQSPKYLFRKEGQNVTLSCEQNLNHDAMYWYRQDPGQGLRLIYYSQIVNDFQKGDIAEGYSVSREKKESFPLTVTSAQKNPTAFYLCASIIFGEQFFGPGTRLTVL.

This clonotype was observed a single time. The germline gene is not matched at one end of the junction; a read error may be the cause. V gene TRBV6-1 combines with J gene TRBJ2-6, with D perhaps given as TRBD1 or TRBD2 (5 bases each). Germline V gives CDR1 MNHNS, CDR2 SASEGT. The CDR3 is 15 residues long. Written as DNA, the CDR3 is TGTGCCGGCAGTCCCCGAGGGGCTAGGGCCAACGTCCTGACTTTC. Amino acids: CAGSPRGARANVLTF.

In regard to this clonotype: This may be a read error: a much more frequent sequence differs by one nucleotide. This sequence joins TRBV20-1 and TRBJ2-5; D is uncertain. The CDR3 contains 15 residues. Deletions cut 8 bases from V and 7 bases from J, with 26 bases between. Germline V gene lookup returns CDR1 DFQATT and CDR2 SNEGSKA (reference sequence). The CDR3 is CSQTTDGNTQVTQYF. The CDR3, as DNA: TGCAGTCAGACCACTGACGGAAATACCCAGGTGACCCAGTACTTC.

As regards this clonotype: The junction shows a germline mismatch at one end, possibly a read error. The chain employs TRBV29-1 and TRBJ1-1; tentatively, D is TRBD1 (5 bases). This CDR3 is 14 amino acids long. Germline CDR1 SQVTM, CDR2 ANQGSEA. CDR3 DNA: TGCAGCGTTGATTCGCCAGGGAGTTATACTGAAGATTTCTTT. Its translation: CSVDSPGSYTEDFF.

As regards this clonotype: The conserved closing phenylalanine or tryptophan is absent in this CDR3, likely reflecting a read error. The chain carries TRBV12-3 or TRBV12-4 and TRBJ2-3, with a weak D call TRBD2 (6 bases). Trimming cost V 1 base and J 0 bases, with 11 bases left between them. The CDR3 consists of 16 residues. The CDR3 DNA reads as TGTGCCAGCAGTTTAGGTTCCAGCGGGAGCACAGATACGCAGTATTCT. Translation: CASSLGSSGSTDTQYS.